The rows below give T cell receptor beta chains drawn from one sample of a study of cytomegalovirus exposure and HLA in healthy donors. Only in-frame clones appear in the TCRdb table, and some are missing; sequencing was by immunoSEQ multiplex PCR. The sample consists of fewer than 250,000 clones, more than 60% of them appearing once. Sequenced: PBMCs. Receptors were obtained from a man aged 35-49 years in good health and CMV-seronegative. CDR3s include the opening cysteine and the closing phenylalanine or tryptophan. Expanded clones get a size class; other rows say once, few or many, or leave the size out.

V,size,CDR3
TRBV14,.,CASSHGTRLADTDTQYF
TRBV6-4,.,CASSEREGRSEQFF
TRBV9,.,CASSARDREYEQYF
TRBV5-1,few,CASSPDSSGNTIYF
TRBV5-1,few,CASRPSGGITDTQYF
TRBV19,.,CASSPGIPPNEQFF
TRBV4-1,.,CASSQGQQQYF
TRBV6-5,.,CASSYSSGDYNEQFF
TRBV9,.,CASSVQGGTDTQYF
TRBV14,.,CASSQGASGSQETQYF
TRBV30,.,CAWSRRTEAFF
TRBV7-9,.,CASSPDRVGEKLFF
TRBV10-2,.,CASRTTSTDTQYF
TRBV7-8,.,CASSVGGTGQYF
TRBV19,.,CASSGRLRGRTGGLFF
TRBV4-2,.,CASSQEGGGNNQPQHF
TRBV19,.,CASSIESSGANIQYF
TRBV18,.,CASSPPQGELYEQYF
TRBV6-4,.,CASSDSTASNQPQHF
TRBV18,.,CARDSLTYNEQFF
TRBV28,.,CASKGGGWDYGYTF
TRBV5-4,.,CASSLDWGTSYEQYF
TRBV6-6,.,CASSYSSLAGGYEQYF
TRBV28,few,CASSPHRGQTEAFF
TRBV5-5,.,CASSQGLAEQETQYF
TRBV5-5,.,CASSLDRVSEAFF